This is a list of T cell receptor beta chains from one sample in a study of shared clonotypes between healthy human individuals. Measured with immunoSEQ multiplex PCR; TCRdb has only the in-frame clones, and not every one. This table has a few hundred thousand clones, 77% appearing once. Material: PBMCs. Every receptor here comes from a woman aged 40 to 50 in good health. Some clones in this sample may be carry-over from other donors' samples. Each CDR3 is given with its conserved first and last residue. The D gene is left open where the match is weak. For some rows the clone size is stated as once, few or many, or as a class when expanded; others skip it.

D: .
V: TRBV5-4
J: TRBJ2-1
size: .
CDR3: CASSSGYRNEQFF
DNA: TGTGCCAGCAGCTCGGGATACCGCAATGAGCAGTTCTTC

D: .
V: TRBV4-1
J: TRBJ1-3
size: .
CDR3: CASSQVVLPRNTIYF
DNA: TGCGCCAGCAGCCAAGTTGTCCTCCCGCGAAACACCATATATTTT

D: .
V: TRBV9
J: TRBJ1-5
size: .
CDR3: CASSVSPTQPQHF
DNA: TGTGCCAGCAGCGTTTCCCCTACTCAGCCCCAGCATTTT

D: TRBD2
V: TRBV28
J: TRBJ2-7
size: many
CDR3: CASTSLGRGSTRSGTSQYF
DNA: TGTGCCAGCACCTCTCTTGGCCGTGGCTCTACGAGGAGCGGGACTTCGCAGTACTTC

D: .
V: TRBV9
J: TRBJ1-2
size: .
CDR3: CASRGRGGRYGYTF
DNA: TGTGCCAGCAGGGGCCGCGGGGGGCGATATGGCTACACCTTC

D: .
V: TRBV7-6
J: TRBJ1-4
size: .
CDR3: CASSLGGPADEKLFF
DNA: TGTGCCAGCAGCTTGGGGGGGCCGGCAGATGAAAAACTGTTTTTT

D: .
V: TRBV6-1
J: TRBJ2-7
size: .
CDR3: CASSPGTPYEQYF
DNA: TGTGCCAGCAGTCCGGGCACCCCCTACGAGCAGTACTTC

D: .
V: TRBV9
J: TRBJ2-7
size: .
CDR3: CASSVEAGGYEQYF
DNA: TGTGCCAGCAGCGTAGAGGCAGGGGGGTACGAGCAGTACTTC

D: TRBD2
V: TRBV7-9
J: TRBJ2-7
size: few
CDR3: CASSASGSSYEQYF
DNA: TGTGCCAGCAGCGCTAGCGGCAGCTCCTACGAGCAGTACTTC

D: TRBD1
V: TRBV6-1
J: TRBJ1-2
size: .
CDR3: CASSEGQGSYGYTF
DNA: TGTGCCAGCAGTGAGGGACAGGGGAGCTATGGCTACACCTTC

D: .
V: TRBV6-5
J: TRBJ2-5
size: .
CDR3: CASSREGVRTQYF
DNA: TGTGCCAGCAGCCGCGAGGGGGTGAGGACCCAGTACTTC

D: .
V: TRBV7-3
J: TRBJ2-1
size: .
CDR3: CASSLIGQNEQFF
DNA: TGTGCCAGCAGCTTAATTGGCCAAAATGAGCAGTTCTTC

D: .
V: TRBV6-5
J: TRBJ2-2
size: .
CDR3: CASSYGVAGELFF
DNA: TGTGCCAGCAGTTACGGGGTAGCCGGGGAGCTGTTTTTT

D: TRBD1
V: TRBV7-9
J: TRBJ2-7
size: .
CDR3: CASSLAGTGVHEQYF
DNA: TGTGCCAGCAGCTTAGCCGGGACAGGGGTCCACGAGCAGTACTTC

D: TRBD2
V: TRBV11-3
J: TRBJ2-5
size: .
CDR3: CASSHPGGFIGQYF
DNA: TGTGCCAGCAGCCATCCCGGGGGGTTCATAGGCCAGTACTTC

D: TRBD1
V: TRBV5-1
J: TRBJ2-2
size: .
CDR3: CASSLDPGTGNTGELFF
DNA: TGCGCCAGCAGCTTGGACCCCGGGACAGGGAACACCGGGGAGCTGTTTTTT

D: TRBD1
V: TRBV9
J: TRBJ2-5
size: .
CDR3: CASSVGQGQETQYF
DNA: TGTGCCAGCAGCGTTGGACAGGGCCAAGAGACCCAGTACTTC

D: .
V: TRBV6-1
J: TRBJ1-5
size: .
CDR3: CASSEAVPGDQPQHF
DNA: TGTGCCAGCAGTGAAGCAGTCCCAGGGGACCAGCCCCAGCATTTT

D: .
V: TRBV5-1
J: TRBJ2-3
size: .
CDR3: CASSLTGRSEDTQYF
DNA: TGCGCCAGCAGCTTGACGGGACGGAGCGAGGATACGCAGTATTTT

D: .
V: TRBV7-8
J: TRBJ1-4
size: .
CDR3: CATAGGAANEKLFF
DNA: TGTGCCACGGCGGGGGGCGCAGCTAATGAAAAACTGTTTTTT

D: .
V: TRBV19
J: TRBJ2-7
size: .
CDR3: CASSIRRASYEQYF
DNA: TGTGCCAGTAGTATTCGGAGGGCTTCCTACGAGCAGTACTTC

D: .
V: TRBV20-1
J: TRBJ2-1
size: .
CDR3: CSASGYNEQFF
DNA: TGCAGTGCGAGTGGCTACAATGAGCAGTTCTTC

D: .
V: TRBV7-9
J: TRBJ1-4
size: .
CDR3: CASSLLSAGKLFF
DNA: TGTGCCAGCAGCTTATTATCGGCGGGAAAACTGTTTTTT

D: TRBD2
V: TRBV7-8
J: TRBJ2-7
size: .
CDR3: CASSLGRGGYEQYF
DNA: TGTGCCAGCAGCTTGGGTCGGGGGGGCTACGAGCAGTACTTC

D: .
V: TRBV28
J: TRBJ2-5
size: .
CDR3: CASSLRETQYF
DNA: TGTGCCAGCAGTCTAAGAGAGACCCAGTACTTC

D: .
V: TRBV6-1
J: TRBJ2-1
size: .
CDR3: CASSSDGPNEQFF
DNA: TGTGCCAGCAGTTCCGACGGCCCCAATGAGCAGTTCTTC

D: .
V: TRBV4-1
J: TRBJ2-2
size: .
CDR3: CASSQVPRWELFF
DNA: TGCGCCAGCAGCCAAGTCCCCCGATGGGAGCTGTTTTTT

D: .
V: TRBV5-1
J: TRBJ1-1
size: few
CDR3: CASTPAIGDTEAFF
DNA: TGCGCCAGCACCCCAGCTATAGGGGACACTGAAGCTTTCTTT

D: .
V: TRBV18
J: TRBJ2-3
size: once
CDR3: CASSPTRSTDTQYF
DNA: TGTGCCAGCTCACCTACGAGGAGCACAGATACGCAGTATTTT

D: TRBD2
V: TRBV28
J: TRBJ2-7
size: .
CDR3: CATGRAEIEQYF
DNA: TGTGCCACCGGGAGGGCGGAGATCGAGCAGTACTTC

D: TRBD1
V: TRBV18
J: TRBJ2-3
size: .
CDR3: CASSPDLKPGTGWGRQDF
DNA: TGTGCCAGCTCACCCGATCTAAAGCCCGGGACAGGGTGGGGCCGCCAGGATTTT

D: .
V: TRBV27
J: TRBJ2-7
size: .
CDR3: CASSSRTVSSYEQYF
DNA: TGTGCCAGCAGTTCGAGGACAGTTAGCTCCTACGAGCAGTACTTC

D: TRBD2
V: TRBV19
J: TRBJ2-7
size: once
CDR3: CASSNPGTSGSYEQYF
DNA: TGTGCCAGTAGTAACCCTGGGACTAGCGGGAGCTACGAGCAGTACTTC

D: .
V: TRBV7-2
J: TRBJ1-5
size: .
CDR3: CASSLASRNQPQHF
DNA: TGTGCCAGCAGCTTAGCGAGCAGGAATCAGCCCCAGCATTTT

D: TRBD2
V: TRBV14
J: TRBJ2-7
size: .
CDR3: CASSQLLAGAYEQYF
DNA: TGTGCCAGCAGCCAGCTACTAGCGGGCGCCTACGAGCAGTACTTC

D: .
V: TRBV11-1
J: TRBJ2-1
size: .
CDR3: CASSLAGGGDNEQFF
DNA: TGTGCCAGCAGCTTAGCGGGAGGCGGGGACAATGAGCAGTTCTTC